Below are 13 T cell receptor beta chains sequenced from a single sample in a study of CD8 T cells in Susac syndrome. With random hexamers, roughly 0.45 to 1 ug RNA was reverse transcribed. TCRdb reprocessed the immunoSEQ multiplex PCR reads via MiXCR and lists one record per CDR3 protein. The table records about 200,000 distinct CDR3 sequences, roughly 94% of them present only once. The material sequenced was CD4+ T cells from PBMCs. Receptors originate from a human donor with multiple sclerosis.

This clonotype was observed once. The chain is built from TRBV7-9 and TRBJ2-7; 10 bases are a match to TRBD1. With 3 bases clipped from V and 6 bases from J, the junction kept 2 bases outside the gene matches. This CDR3 is 13 amino acids long. The germline CDR1 and CDR2 sequences are SEHNR and FQNEAQ (reference sequence). For the CDR3, the DNA is TGTGCCAGCAGCTTGACAGGGGGCACCGAGCAGTACTTC. Translating it yields CASSLTGGTEQYF.

The chain is built from TRBV6-5 and TRBJ2-5; 10 bases are a match to TRBD2. Germline V gene sequence: CDR1 MNHEY, CDR2 SVGAGI. The junction had 5 bases not matched to a gene; V was cut back by 5 bases and J by 2 bases. CDR3 size: 15 residues. In DNA, the CDR3 is TGTGCCAGCAGTACCAGGACTAGCGGACAAGAGACCCAGTACTTC. Amino acid sequence: CASSTRTSGQETQYF.

This rearrangement joins TRBV20-1 to TRBJ1-2, with TRBD1 matching 7 bases. This CDR3 is 12 amino acids long. The germline gives CDR1 DFQATT, CDR2 SNEGSKA (reference sequence). The V gene end was trimmed by 5 bases and the J gene end by 3 bases; junction bases not matched to a gene: 3. In DNA, the CDR3 is TGCAGTGCTCCCAGGGGGGACTATGGCTACACCTTC. Translating gives CSAPRGDYGYTF.

CDR3 amino acids: CASSQPGTSGTGTQYF. The CDR3 bases are TGTGCCAGCAGCCAACCCGGGACTAGCGGGACGGGTACGCAGTATTTT. The V call is TRBV3-1, the J call TRBJ2-3; 13 nucleotides line up with TRBD2. The CDR3 consists of 16 residues. CDR1 and CDR2 (germline): LGHDT, YNNKEL (reference sequence). V dropped 2 bases and J dropped 8; count of bases not matched to a gene: 7.

The CDR3 bases are TGCAGTGCTATGCCCAGTGGGGGGGGGACGAGGAATGAGCAGTTCTTC. It encodes CSAMPSGGGTRNEQFF. V is TRBV20-1 and J is TRBJ2-1; 7 positions agree with TRBD2. V was pared by 4 bases and J by 7 bases, with 16 bases of the junction left unmatched. CDR3 size: 16 residues. Germline CDR1 reads DFQATT; CDR2 reads SNEGSKA (reference sequence).

This clonotype was observed a handful of times. In DNA, the CDR3 is TGTGCCAGCAGTTACCGCAATCAGCCCCAGCATTTT. Its protein product is CASSYRNQPQHF. J is TRBJ1-5 and V is TRBV6-6; the D is unclear. CDR1 and CDR2 (germline): MNHNY, SVGAGI (reference sequence). The CDR3 extends over 12 amino acids. Between the trimmed V and J ends, which lost 2 bases and 2 bases, there was a span of 1 base.

The J gene is TRBJ2-1, the V gene TRBV29-1, with D tentatively TRBD2 (6 bases). CDR3 length: 11 residues. Trimming cost V 4 bases and J 5 bases, with 6 bases left between them. Germline CDR1 and CDR2: SQVTM and ANQGSEA. Here the CDR3 reads CSVGGDNEQFF. DNA for the CDR3: TGCAGCGTTGGGGGGGACAATGAGCAGTTCTTC.

There are a few counts of this clonotype. This chain uses TRBV2 with TRBJ1-1, with D possibly TRBD1 on 5 matching bases. Germline loops: CDR1 SNHLY, CDR2 FYNNEI. The CDR3 has 13 residues. Trimming removed 2 bases at V and 5 bases at J, with 9 bases between. The CDR3 DNA is TGTGCCAGCAGTGAACAGGGACGGACTGAAGCTTTCTTT. Translating it yields CASSEQGRTEAFF.

This clonotype was found once. The J gene is TRBJ1-2, the V gene TRBV5-1; 8 bases match TRBD1. This CDR3 is built from 14 residues. CDR1 SGHRS and CDR2 YFSETQ come from the germline V gene. V was clipped by 2 bases and J by 2 bases; unmatched bases: 2. CDR3 sequence reads: CASSFSGGNYGYTF. In DNA, the CDR3 is TGCGCCAGCAGCTTTTCAGGGGGCAACTATGGCTACACCTTC.

The chain uses TRBV2 and TRBJ1-1, with D tentatively TRBD1 (5 bases). Germline CDR1 SNHLY, CDR2 FYNNEI. The CDR3 totals 12 residues. Trimming left V 3 bases short and J 7 bases short, with 9 bases between. This CDR3 reads CASSELDNEAFF. The CDR3 DNA is TGTGCCAGCAGTGAGCTGGACAATGAAGCTTTCTTT.

The chain is built from TRBV29-1 and TRBJ2-5; no clear D gene. The CDR3 extends over 12 amino acids. The V and J ends lost 4 bases and 8 bases respectively, with 14 bases between them. The germline CDR1 and CDR2 sequences are SQVTM and ANQGSEA. The CDR3 region has the DNA TGCAGCGTTGGGGATCAGACTGGCACCCAGTACTTC. Encoded protein: CSVGDQTGTQYF.

The chain has TRBV12-3 or TRBV12-4 and TRBJ1-3; D unclear. The CDR3 consists of 15 residues. V was clipped by 6 bases and J by 0 bases, with 12 bases between them. The CDR3 sequence: CASRGLTGSGNTIYF. CDR3 nucleotide sequence: TGTGCCAGCAGGGGGTTGACGGGCTCTGGAAACACCATATATTTT.

As regards this clonotype: One end of the junction fails to match germline, which may point to a read error. The V gene is TRBV30, the J gene TRBJ1-2, with 7 bases fitting TRBD1. CDR3 size: 14 residues. Per the germline V gene, CDR1 is GTSNPN and CDR2 is SVGIG (reference sequence). CDR3 loop: CAWRRGTANYDYTF. The CDR3 nucleotides read TGTGCCTGGAGACGGGGGACAGCAAACTATGACTACACCTTC.